The clone carrying this T cell receptor beta chain was found many times. What it binds is unknown. These data come from a study of T cells after yellow fever vaccination. Findings and caveats of the study: Though it reached lower strength, the secondary response hit its peak faster, day 5 versus 15.

TCRdb processed the 5' RACE reads anew with MiXCR; each CDR3 protein has one entry. The sample includes 200,000 to 250,000 distinct CDR3 sequences, about 3% seen only once; the top ten take about 3%. This CDR3 is built from 13 residues. The ends were cut back, 3 bases at V and 9 bases at J, with 15 bases in the middle. Germline V gives CDR1 DFQATT, CDR2 SNEGSKA (reference sequence). Sequenced here: CD4+ T cells sorted from PBMCs, sampled 10 days after the yellow fever booster vaccination. The sequence was obtained from a man in his late teens or twenties who received the YFV17D yellow fever vaccine. The V and J genes are TRBV20-1 and TRBJ2-1; TRBD2 is a possible D gene (6 bases). In nucleotides, the CDR3 is TGCAGTGCTAGGCCCCGGGACTCCCGTGAGCAGTTCTTC. It translates to CSARPRDSREQFF.